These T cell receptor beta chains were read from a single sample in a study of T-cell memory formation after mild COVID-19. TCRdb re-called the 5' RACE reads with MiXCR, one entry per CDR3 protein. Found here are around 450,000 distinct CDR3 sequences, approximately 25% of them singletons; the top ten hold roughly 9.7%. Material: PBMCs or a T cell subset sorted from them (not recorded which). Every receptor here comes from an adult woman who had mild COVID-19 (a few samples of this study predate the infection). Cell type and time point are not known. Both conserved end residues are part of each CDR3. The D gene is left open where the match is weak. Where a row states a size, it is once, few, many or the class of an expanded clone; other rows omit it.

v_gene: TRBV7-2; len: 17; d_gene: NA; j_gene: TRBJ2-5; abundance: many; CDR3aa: CASSLGAGSGLKETQYF; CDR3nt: TGTGCCAGCAGCTTAGGGGCAGGGTCCGGTTTAAAAGAGACCCAGTACTTC
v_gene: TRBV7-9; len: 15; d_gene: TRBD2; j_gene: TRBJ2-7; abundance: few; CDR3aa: CASSLVALAGGEQYF; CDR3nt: TGTGCCAGCAGCTTAGTGGCACTAGCGGGAGGCGAGCAGTACTTC
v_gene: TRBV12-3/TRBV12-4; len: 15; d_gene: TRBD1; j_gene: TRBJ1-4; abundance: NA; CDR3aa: CASSFSGQGREKLFF; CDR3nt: TGTGCCAGCAGTTTTTCGGGACAGGGCCGTGAAAAACTGTTTTTT
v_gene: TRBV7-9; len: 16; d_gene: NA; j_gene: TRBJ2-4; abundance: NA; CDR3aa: CASSPLNLLAKNIQYF; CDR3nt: TGTGCCAGCAGCCCATTAAACCTACTAGCCAAAAACATTCAGTACTTC
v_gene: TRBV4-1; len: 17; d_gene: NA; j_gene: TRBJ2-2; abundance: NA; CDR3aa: CASSPSWGETDTGELFF; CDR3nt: TGCGCCAGCAGCCCGAGTTGGGGGGAGACAGACACCGGGGAGCTGTTTTTT
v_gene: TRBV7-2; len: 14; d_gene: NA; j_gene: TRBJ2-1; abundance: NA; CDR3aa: CASSWASAYNEQFF; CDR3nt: TGTGCCAGCAGCTGGGCTAGCGCATACAATGAGCAGTTCTTC
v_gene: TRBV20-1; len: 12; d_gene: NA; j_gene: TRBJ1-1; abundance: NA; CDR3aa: CRGDKENTEAFF; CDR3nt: TGCAGGGGGGACAAGGAGAACACTGAAGCTTTCTTT
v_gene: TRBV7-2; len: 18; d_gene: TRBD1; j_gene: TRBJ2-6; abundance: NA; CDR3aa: CASSPRDRGAYGANVLTF; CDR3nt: TGTGCCAGCAGTCCACGGGACAGGGGCGCGTATGGGGCCAACGTCCTGACTTTC
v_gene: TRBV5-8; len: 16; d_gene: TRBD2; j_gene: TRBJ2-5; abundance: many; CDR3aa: CASSSRLAGAKETQYF; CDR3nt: TGTGCCAGCAGCTCCCGACTAGCGGGGGCGAAAGAGACCCAGTACTTC
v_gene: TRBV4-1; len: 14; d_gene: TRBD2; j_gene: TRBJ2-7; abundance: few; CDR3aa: CASSQVGGVYEQYF; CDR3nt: TGCGCCAGCAGCCAAGTGGGGGGGGTCTACGAGCAGTACTTC
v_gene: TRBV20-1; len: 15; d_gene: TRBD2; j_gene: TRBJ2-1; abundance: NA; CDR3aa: CSARDGGGPDPGQFF; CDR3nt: TGCAGTGCTAGAGATGGCGGGGGGCCGGATCCGGGGCAGTTCTTC
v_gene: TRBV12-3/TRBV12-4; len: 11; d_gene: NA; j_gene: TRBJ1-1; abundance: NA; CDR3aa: CASLRLGEAFF; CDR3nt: TGTGCCAGCCTCCGCCTGGGTGAAGCTTTCTTT
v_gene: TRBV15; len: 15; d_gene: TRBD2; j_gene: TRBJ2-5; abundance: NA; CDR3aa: CATSRPGLARETQYF; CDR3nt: TGTGCCACCAGCCGCCCGGGACTAGCGAGGGAGACCCAGTACTTC
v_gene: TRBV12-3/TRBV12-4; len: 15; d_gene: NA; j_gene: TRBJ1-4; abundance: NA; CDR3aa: CASSASSVANEKLFF; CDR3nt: TGTGCCAGCAGCGCGTCCTCAGTGGCTAATGAAAAACTGTTTTTT
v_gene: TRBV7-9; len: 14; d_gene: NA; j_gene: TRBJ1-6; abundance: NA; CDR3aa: CASSSDTSVTPLHF; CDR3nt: TGTGCCAGCAGCTCCGACACCTCAGTAACACCCCTCCACTTT
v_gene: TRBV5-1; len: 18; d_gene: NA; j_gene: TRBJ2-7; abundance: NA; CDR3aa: CASSLAGAGTKGSYEQYF; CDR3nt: TGCGCCAGCAGCTTGGCGGGGGCAGGGACCAAAGGCTCCTACGAGCAGTACTTC
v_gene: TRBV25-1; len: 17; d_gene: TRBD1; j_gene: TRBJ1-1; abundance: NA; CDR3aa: CASSEYLGTGAPSEAFF; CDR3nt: TGTGCCAGCAGTGAATATCTCGGGACAGGGGCCCCTTCGGAAGCTTTCTTT
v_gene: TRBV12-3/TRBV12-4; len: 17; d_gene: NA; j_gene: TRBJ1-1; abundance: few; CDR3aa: CASSLGGGSRLGPEAFF; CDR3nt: TGTGCCAGCAGTTTAGGGGGGGGCTCGCGCTTGGGCCCTGAAGCTTTCTTT
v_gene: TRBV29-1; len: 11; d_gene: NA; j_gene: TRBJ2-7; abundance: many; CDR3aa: CSVELSYEQYF; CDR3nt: TGCAGCGTTGAATTGTCCTACGAGCAGTACTTC
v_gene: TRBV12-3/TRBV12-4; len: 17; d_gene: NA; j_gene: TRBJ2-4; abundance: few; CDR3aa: CASSSTWAALGKNIQYF; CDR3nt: TGTGCCAGCAGTTCCACCTGGGCGGCTCTGGGCAAAAACATTCAGTACTTC
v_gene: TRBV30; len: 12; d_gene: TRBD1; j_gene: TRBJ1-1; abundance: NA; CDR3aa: CAWSAGGTEAFF; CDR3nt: TGTGCCTGGAGCGCAGGGGGCACTGAAGCTTTCTTT
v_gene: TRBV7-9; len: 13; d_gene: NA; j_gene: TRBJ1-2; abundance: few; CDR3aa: CASRRTDHYGYTF; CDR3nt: TGTGCCAGCAGACGGACGGATCATTATGGCTACACCTTC
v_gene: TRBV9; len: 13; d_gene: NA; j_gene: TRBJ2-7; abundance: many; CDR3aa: CASSTHGQGEQYF; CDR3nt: TGTGCCAGCAGCACCCACGGACAAGGCGAGCAGTACTTC